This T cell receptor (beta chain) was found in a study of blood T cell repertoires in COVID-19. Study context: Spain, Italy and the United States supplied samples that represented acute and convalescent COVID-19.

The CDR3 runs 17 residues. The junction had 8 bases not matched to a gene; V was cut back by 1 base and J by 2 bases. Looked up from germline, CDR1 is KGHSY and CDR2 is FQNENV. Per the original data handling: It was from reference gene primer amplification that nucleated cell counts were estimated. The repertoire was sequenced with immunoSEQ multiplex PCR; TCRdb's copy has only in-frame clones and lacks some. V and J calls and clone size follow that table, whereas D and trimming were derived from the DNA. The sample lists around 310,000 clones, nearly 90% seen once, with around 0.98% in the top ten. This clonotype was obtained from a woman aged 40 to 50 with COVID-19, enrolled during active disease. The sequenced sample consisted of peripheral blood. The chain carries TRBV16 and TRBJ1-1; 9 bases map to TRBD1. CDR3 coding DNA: TGTGCCAGCAGCCAATGGGACAGGGATCACGGAAACACTGAAGCTTTCTTT. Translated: CASSQWDRDHGNTEAFF.